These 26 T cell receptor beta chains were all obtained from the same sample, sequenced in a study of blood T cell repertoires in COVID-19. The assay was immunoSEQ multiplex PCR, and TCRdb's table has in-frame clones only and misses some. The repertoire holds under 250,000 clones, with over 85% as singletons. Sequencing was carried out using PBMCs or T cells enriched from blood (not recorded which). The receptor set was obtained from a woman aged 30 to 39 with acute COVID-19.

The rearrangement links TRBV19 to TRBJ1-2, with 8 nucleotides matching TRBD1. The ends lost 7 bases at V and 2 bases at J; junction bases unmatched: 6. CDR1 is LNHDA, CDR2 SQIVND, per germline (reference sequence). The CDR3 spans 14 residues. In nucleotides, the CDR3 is TGTGCCAGTACCCAGACAGGGGAAAACTATGGCTACACCTTC. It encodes CASTQTGENYGYTF.

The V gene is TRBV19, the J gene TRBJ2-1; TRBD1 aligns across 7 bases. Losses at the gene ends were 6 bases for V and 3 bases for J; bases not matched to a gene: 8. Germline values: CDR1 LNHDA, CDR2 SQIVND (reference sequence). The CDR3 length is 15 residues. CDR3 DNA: TGTGCCAGTAGGGGCCGGGACAGAAACTACAATGAGCAGTTCTTC. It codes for CASRGRDRNYNEQFF.

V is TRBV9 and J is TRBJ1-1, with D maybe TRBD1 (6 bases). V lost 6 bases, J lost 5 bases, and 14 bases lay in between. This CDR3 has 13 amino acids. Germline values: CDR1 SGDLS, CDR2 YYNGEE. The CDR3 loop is CASNTPRGTEAFF. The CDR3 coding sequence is TGTGCCAGCAACACCCCCAGGGGAACTGAAGCTTTCTTT.

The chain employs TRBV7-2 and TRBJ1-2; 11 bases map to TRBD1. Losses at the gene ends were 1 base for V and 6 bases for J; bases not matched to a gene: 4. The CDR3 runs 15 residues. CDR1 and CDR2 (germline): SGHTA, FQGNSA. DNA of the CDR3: TGTGCCAGCAGCTTAGATGGGACAGGGGGACATGGCTACACCTTC. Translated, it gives CASSLDGTGGHGYTF. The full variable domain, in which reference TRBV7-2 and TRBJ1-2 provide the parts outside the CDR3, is GAGVSQSPSNKVTEKGKDVELRCDPISGHTALYWYRQSLGQGLEFLIYFQGNSAPDKSGLPSDRFSAERTGGSVSTLTIQRTQQEDSAVYLCASSLDGTGGHGYTFGSGTRLTVV.

The chain's CDR3 is CASSFDNLSYGYTF. The CDR3 DNA sequence: TGCGCCAGCAGCTTCGATAATTTGAGCTATGGCTACACCTTC. V usage is TRBV5-1 and J usage is TRBJ1-2, with D unresolved. V lost 2 bases, J lost 4 bases, and 12 bases lay in between. Germline loops: CDR1 SGHRS, CDR2 YFSETQ. The CDR3 covers 14 residues.

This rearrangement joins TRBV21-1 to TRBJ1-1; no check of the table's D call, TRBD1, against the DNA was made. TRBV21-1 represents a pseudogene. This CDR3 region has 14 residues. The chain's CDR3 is CASRVGTAYFEAFF. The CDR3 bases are TGTGCCAGCAGGGTCGGGACAGCCTATTTTGAAGCTTTCTTT.

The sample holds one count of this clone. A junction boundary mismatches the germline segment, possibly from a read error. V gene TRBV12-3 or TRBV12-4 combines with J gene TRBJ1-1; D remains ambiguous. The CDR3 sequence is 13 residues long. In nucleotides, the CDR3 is TGTGCCAGCGGTTTGCAGATGAACACTGAAGCTTTCTTT. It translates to CASGLQMNTEAFF.

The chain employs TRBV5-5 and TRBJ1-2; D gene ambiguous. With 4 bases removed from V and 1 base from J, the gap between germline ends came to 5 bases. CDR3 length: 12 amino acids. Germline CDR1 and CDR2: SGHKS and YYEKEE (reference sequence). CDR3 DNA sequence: TGTGCCAGCAGCGGAGATAACTATGGCTACACCTTC. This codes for CASSGDNYGYTF.

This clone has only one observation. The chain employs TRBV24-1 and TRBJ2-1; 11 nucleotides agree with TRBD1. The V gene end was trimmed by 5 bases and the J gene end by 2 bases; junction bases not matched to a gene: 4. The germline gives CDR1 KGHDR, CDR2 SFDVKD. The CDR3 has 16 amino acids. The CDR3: CATSVSDRGPYNEQFF. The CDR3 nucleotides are TGTGCCACCAGTGTCTCGGACAGGGGGCCCTACAATGAGCAGTTCTTC.

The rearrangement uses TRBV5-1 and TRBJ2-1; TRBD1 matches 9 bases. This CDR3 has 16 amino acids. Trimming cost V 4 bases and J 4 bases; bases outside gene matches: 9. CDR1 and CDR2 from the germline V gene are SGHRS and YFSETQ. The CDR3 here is CASSLTGDREYNEQFF. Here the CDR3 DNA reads TGCGCCAGCAGCCTAACCGGGGACAGGGAATACAATGAGCAGTTCTTC.

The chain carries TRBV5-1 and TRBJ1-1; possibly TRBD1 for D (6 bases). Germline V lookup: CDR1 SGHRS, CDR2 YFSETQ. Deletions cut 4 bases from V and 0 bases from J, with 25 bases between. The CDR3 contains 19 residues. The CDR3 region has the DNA TGCGCCAGCAGCACCGAACTACAGGGTCGGGGTGGGGTGAACACTGAAGCTTTCTTT. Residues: CASSTELQGRGGVNTEAFF.

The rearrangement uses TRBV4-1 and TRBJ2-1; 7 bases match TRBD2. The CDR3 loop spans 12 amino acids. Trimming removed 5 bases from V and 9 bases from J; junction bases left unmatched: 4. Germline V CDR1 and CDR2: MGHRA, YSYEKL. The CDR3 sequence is CASSAIAGEQFF. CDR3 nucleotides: TGCGCCAGCAGCGCAATAGCGGGTGAGCAGTTCTTC.

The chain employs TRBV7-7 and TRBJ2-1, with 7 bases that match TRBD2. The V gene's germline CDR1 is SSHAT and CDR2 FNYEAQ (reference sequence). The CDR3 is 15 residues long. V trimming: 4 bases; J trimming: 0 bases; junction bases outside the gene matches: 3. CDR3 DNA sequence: TGTGCCAGCAGCTCCAGCGGGGCCTCCTACAATGAGCAGTTCTTC. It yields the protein CASSSSGASYNEQFF.

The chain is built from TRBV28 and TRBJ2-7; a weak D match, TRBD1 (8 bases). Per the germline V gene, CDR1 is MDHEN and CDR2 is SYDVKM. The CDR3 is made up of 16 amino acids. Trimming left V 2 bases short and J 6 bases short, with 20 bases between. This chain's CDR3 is CASSLTDRGLLGEQYF. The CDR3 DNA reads TGTGCCAGCAGTTTAACCGACAGGGGACTACTGGGCGAGCAGTACTTC.

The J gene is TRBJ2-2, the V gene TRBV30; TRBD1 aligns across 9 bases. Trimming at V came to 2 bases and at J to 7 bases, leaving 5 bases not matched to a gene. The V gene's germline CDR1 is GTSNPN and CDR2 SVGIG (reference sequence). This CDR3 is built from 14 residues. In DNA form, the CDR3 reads TGTGCCTGGAGTAGGGACAGGGAGATCGGGGAGCTGTTTTTT. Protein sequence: CAWSRDREIGELFF.

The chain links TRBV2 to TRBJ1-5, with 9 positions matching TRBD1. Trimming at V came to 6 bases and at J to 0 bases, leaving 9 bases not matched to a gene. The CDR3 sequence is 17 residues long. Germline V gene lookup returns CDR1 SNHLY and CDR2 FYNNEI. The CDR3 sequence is CASRGQGSNLSNQPQHF. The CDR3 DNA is TGTGCCAGCAGAGGACAGGGGTCAAACCTTAGCAATCAGCCCCAGCATTTT.

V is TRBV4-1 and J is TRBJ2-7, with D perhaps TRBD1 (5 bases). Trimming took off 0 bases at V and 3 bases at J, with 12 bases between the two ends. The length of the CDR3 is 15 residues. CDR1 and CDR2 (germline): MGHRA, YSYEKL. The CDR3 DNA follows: TGCGCCAGCAGCCAAGATGGGGCAGCAATCTACGAGCAGTACTTC. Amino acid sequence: CASSQDGAAIYEQYF.

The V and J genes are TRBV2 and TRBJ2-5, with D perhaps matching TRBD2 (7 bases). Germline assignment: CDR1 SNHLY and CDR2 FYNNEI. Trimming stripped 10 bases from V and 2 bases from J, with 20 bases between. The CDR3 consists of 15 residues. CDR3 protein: CATPRAGALQETQYF. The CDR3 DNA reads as TGTGCCACCCCTAGGGCGGGGGCCCTACAAGAGACCCAGTACTTC.

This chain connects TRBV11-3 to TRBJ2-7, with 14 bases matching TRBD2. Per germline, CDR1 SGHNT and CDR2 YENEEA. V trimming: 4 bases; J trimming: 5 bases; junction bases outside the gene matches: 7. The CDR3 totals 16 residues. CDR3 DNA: TGTGCCAGCAGCTCCTCTTCGACTAGCGGGGGGGACGAGCAGTACTTC. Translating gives CASSSSSTSGGDEQYF.

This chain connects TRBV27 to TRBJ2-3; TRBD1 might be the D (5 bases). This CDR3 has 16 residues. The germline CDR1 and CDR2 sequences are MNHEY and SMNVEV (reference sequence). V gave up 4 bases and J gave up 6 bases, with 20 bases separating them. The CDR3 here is CASSSLGVGVRDTQYF. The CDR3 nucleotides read TGTGCCAGCAGTTCCCTCGGAGTAGGGGTGCGGGATACGCAGTATTTT.

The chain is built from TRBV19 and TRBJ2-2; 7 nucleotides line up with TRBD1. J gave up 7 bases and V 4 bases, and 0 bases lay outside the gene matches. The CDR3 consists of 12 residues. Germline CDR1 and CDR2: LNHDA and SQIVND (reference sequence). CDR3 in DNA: TGTGCCAGTAGTAACAGGGGCGGGGAGCTGTTTTTT. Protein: CASSNRGGELFF.

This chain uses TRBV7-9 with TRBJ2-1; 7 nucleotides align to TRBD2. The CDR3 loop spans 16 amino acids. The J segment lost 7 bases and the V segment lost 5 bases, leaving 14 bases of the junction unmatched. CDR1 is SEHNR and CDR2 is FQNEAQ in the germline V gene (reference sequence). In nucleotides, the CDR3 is TGTGCCAGCAGCCCCGCCCAGCGGGGCGCGTGGAATGAGCAGTTCTTC. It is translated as CASSPAQRGAWNEQFF.

The CDR3 spells CASSDPDTGMKWGEKLFF. The CDR3 region has the DNA TGTGCCAGCAGTGATCCGGACACGGGTATGAAATGGGGTGAAAAACTGTTTTTT. The V and J genes are TRBV2 and TRBJ1-4; a possible D gene is TRBD1 (5 bases). The CDR3 totals 18 residues. Germline-derived CDR1 and CDR2 are SNHLY and FYNNEI. Trimming shortened V by 3 bases and J by 7 bases, and 24 bases separated the two germline ends. Complete variable domain (other parts from reference TRBV2 and TRBJ1-4): EPEVTQTPSHQVTQMGQEVILRCVPISNHLYFYWYRQILGQKVEFLVSFYNNEISEKSEIFDDQFSVERPDGSNFTLKIRSTKLEDSAMYFCASSDPDTGMKWGEKLFFGSGTQLSVL.

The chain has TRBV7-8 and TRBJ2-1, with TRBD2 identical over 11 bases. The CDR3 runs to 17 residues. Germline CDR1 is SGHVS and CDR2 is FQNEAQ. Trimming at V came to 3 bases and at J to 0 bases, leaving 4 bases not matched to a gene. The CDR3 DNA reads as TGTGCCAGCAGCTTTGCTAGCGGGGGGTCCTCCTACAATGAGCAGTTCTTC. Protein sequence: CASSFASGGSSYNEQFF.

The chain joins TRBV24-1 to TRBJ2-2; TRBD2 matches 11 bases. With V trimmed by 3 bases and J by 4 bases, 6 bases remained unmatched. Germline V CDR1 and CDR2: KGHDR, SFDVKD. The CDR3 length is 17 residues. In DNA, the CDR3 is TGTGCCACCAGTGATAATAGCGGGGGGGCCAGCACCGGGGAGCTGTTTTTT. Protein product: CATSDNSGGASTGELFF.

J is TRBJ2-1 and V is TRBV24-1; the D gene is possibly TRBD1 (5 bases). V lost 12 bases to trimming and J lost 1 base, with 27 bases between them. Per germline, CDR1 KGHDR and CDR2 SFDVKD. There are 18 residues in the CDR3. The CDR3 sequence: CAVRGGREEAPSYNEQFF. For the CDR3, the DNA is TGTGCCGTACGCGGTGGCAGGGAAGAAGCTCCTTCCTACAATGAGCAGTTCTTC.